This T cell receptor (beta chain) was identified during a study of Tregs in tolerant kidney transplant recipients. On the study more broadly: Related graft donors supplied nonmyeloablative bone marrow transplants, and mixed chimerism was transient.

Germline V gene data show CDR1 as SGDLS and CDR2 as YYNGEE. J gave up 3 bases and V 3 bases, and 5 bases lay outside the gene matches. CDR3 length: 15 residues. Regulatory T cells were sorted from thawed PBMCs rested overnight at 37°C with 150 to 200 IU/ml IL-2. Profiled with immunoSEQ multiplex PCR; TCRdb holds only in-frame clones, not every one. This table has about 78,000 clones, around 93% appearing once. The receptor was isolated from a human donor who received a combined kidney and bone marrow transplant. The chain uses TRBV9 and TRBJ1-4; the match to TRBD1 covers 7 bases. Sequenced here: Tregs from blood, sampled before the transplant. In DNA form, the CDR3 reads TGTGCCAGCAGCGCGAGGGACAGCTCTAATGAAAAACTGTTTTTT. Amino acids: CASSARDSSNEKLFF.